Ten or more counts support the clone carrying this T cell receptor (beta chain). The antigen remains unidentified. Template material for amplifying TCR beta CDR3 regions consisted of RNA transcripts. HTBI primers were used for first-round RT-PCR of the TCR CDR3. From the multiplex PCR reads, TCRdb called clonotypes with MiXCR, one entry per CDR3 protein. The table records hundreds of thousands of distinct CDR3 sequences, 15% to 19% of them present only once. This entry belongs to a study of T cells in Graves' hyperthyroidism and ophthalmopathy. Study results and limitations: Ophthalmopathy was separated from stable hyperthyroidism by a 13 V-J model. Most expanded thyroid clonotypes above 0.001 recurred in blood.

Among the patients, aged 18 to 65, hyperthyroidism was newly diagnosed and had lasted under 2 months. The sequence was collected from a woman aged 18 to 35 with Graves' hyperthyroidism. What was sequenced was blood.

The CDR3 DNA is TGTGCCAGCAGTGAAATTACAGAGGTCTCCTACGAGCAGTACTTC. Its protein is CASSEITEVSYEQYF. The chain uses TRBV6-1 and TRBJ2-7; D is uncertain. The CDR3 loop spans 15 amino acids. Germline V gives CDR1 MNHNS, CDR2 SASEGT. The ends were cut back, 2 bases at V and 0 bases at J, with 11 bases in the middle.